This TCR beta chain was sequenced during a study of cytomegalovirus exposure and HLA in healthy donors. Whole-study findings and limits: In a later analysis, specific HLA alleles were associated with around 17,000 TCR beta sequences at a 0.05 false discovery rate. Owing to their indistinguishability, certain V segments, notably TRBV6-2 and TRBV6-3, were excluded. Most TCR sequences were uncommon, yet certain public TCRs appeared in many donors.

This CDR3 is built from 17 residues. Germline-derived CDR1 and CDR2 are MGHRA and YSYEKL. Germline trimming cut 1 base from V and 3 bases from J; bases unmatched to any gene: 9. As regards this clone: Antigen: not known.

The PCR employed 60 Vbeta primers together with 13 Jbeta primers. Repertoires were generated with immunoSEQ multiplex PCR, while TCRdb's copy carries only in-frame clones and drops some. The sample consists of about 80,000 clones, approximately 66% of them appearing once. What was sequenced was PBMCs. This chain links TRBV4-1 with TRBJ1-2; 9 bases are shared with TRBD1. The TCR was taken from a male donor in good health and CMV-seropositive. The CDR3 region is CASSQGQQGAVDYGYTF. Here the CDR3 DNA reads TGCGCCAGCAGCCAAGGTCAACAGGGGGCGGTTGACTATGGCTACACCTTC.